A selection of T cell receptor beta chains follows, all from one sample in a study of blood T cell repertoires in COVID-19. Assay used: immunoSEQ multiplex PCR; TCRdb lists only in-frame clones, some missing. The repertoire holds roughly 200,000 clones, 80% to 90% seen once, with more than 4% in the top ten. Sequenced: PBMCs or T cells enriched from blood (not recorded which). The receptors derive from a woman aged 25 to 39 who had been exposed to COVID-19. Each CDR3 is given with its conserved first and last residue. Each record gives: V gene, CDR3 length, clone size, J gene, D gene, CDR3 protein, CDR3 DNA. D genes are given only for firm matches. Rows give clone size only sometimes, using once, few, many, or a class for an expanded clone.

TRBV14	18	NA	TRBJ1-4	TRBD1	CASSQDLLSGQGREKLFF	TGTGCCAGCAGCCAAGATCTTTTGTCGGGACAGGGGCGCGAAAAACTGTTTTTT
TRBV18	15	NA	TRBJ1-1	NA	CASSPRRTENTEAFF	TGTGCCAGCTCACCAAGACGGACAGAGAACACTGAAGCTTTCTTT
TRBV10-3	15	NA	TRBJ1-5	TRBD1	CAIRPGTGVESPQHF	TGTGCCATCAGACCCGGGACAGGAGTCGAGTCTCCCCAGCATTTT
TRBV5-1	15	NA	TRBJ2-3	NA	CASSLKGVGTDTQYF	TGCGCCAGCAGCTTAAAAGGGGTAGGGACAGATACGCAGTATTTT
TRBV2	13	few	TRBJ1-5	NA	CASSEYSNQPQHF	TGTGCCAGCAGTGAATATAGCAATCAGCCCCAGCATTTT
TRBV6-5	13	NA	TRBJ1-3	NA	CATARGFGNTIYF	TGTGCCACCGCGCGGGGGTTTGGAAACACCATATATTTT
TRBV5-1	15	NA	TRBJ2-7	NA	CASSLWRESSYEQYF	TGCGCCAGCAGCTTGTGGCGGGAAAGCTCCTACGAGCAGTACTTC
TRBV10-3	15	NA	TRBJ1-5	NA	CAISESRGSNQPQHF	TGTGCCATCAGTGAGTCTAGGGGTAGCAATCAGCCCCAGCATTTT
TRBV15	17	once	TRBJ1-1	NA	CATSRGGGRGVSGEAFF	TGTGCCACCAGCAGAGGCGGGGGGAGGGGGGTGTCCGGTGAAGCTTTCTTT
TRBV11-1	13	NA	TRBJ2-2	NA	CASSQMDTGELFF	TGTGCCAGCAGCCAGATGGACACCGGGGAGCTGTTTTTT
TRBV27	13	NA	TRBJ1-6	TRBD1	CASTGQINSPLHF	TGTGCCAGCACGGGACAGATTAATTCACCCCTCCACTTT
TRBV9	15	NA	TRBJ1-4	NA	CASSPRRGSNEKLFF	TGTGCCAGCAGCCCCCGCCGGGGGTCTAATGAAAAACTGTTTTTT
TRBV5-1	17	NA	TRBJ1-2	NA	CASTTHEGTGRNYGYTF	TGCGCCAGCACCACCCATGAGGGGACTGGCAGAAACTATGGCTACACCTTC
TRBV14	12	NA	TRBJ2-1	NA	CASSTQVHEQFF	TGTGCCAGCAGCACACAGGTCCATGAGCAGTTCTTC
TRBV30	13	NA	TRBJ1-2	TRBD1	CAWSILGQGRDTF	TGTGCCTGGAGTATCCTCGGACAGGGTAGGGACACCTTC
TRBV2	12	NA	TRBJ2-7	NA	CASSPGIYEQYF	TGTGCCAGCAGTCCAGGGATCTACGAGCAGTACTTC
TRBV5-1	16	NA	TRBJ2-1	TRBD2	CATTSGGPSSYNEQFF	TGCGCCACGACTAGCGGGGGCCCGAGCTCCTACAATGAGCAGTTCTTC
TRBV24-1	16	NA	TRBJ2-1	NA	CATSDLSAETYNEQFF	TGTGCCACCAGTGATTTGTCGGCAGAGACTTACAATGAGCAGTTCTTC
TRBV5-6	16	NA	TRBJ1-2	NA	CASSLVNVDRIHGYTF	TGTGCCAGCAGCTTGGTTAATGTTGACAGGATTCATGGCTACACCTTC
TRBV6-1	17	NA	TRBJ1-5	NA	CASSEGGRILLNQPQHF	TGTGCCAGCAGTGAAGGGGGGCGTATTCTCCTAAATCAGCCCCAGCATTTT
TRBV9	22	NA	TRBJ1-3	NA	CASSVATASGFGQPYSGNTIYF	TGTGCCAGCAGCGTAGCTACCGCTTCAGGATTCGGACAACCATACTCTGGAAACACCATATATTTT
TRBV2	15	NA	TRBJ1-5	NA	CASRADASPGQPQHF	TGTGCCAGCAGAGCCGACGCAAGTCCGGGGCAGCCCCAGCATTTT
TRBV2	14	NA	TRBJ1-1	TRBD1	CASSGQAVNTEAFF	TGTGCCAGCTCGGGACAGGCGGTGAACACTGAAGCTTTCTTT
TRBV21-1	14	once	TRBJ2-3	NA	CASTRLAGTDTQYF	TGTGCCAGCACCAGACTAGCGGGCACAGATACGCAGTATTTT
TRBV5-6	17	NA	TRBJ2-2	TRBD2	CASSLAGLAANTGELFF	TGTGCCAGCAGCTTGGCGGGACTAGCGGCGAACACCGGGGAGCTGTTTTTT
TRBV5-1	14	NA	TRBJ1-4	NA	CASSFGGTNEKLFF	TGCGCCAGCAGCTTCGGGGGGACTAATGAAAAACTGTTTTTT
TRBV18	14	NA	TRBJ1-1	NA	CASSPLERYTEAFF	TGTGCCAGCTCACCCCTCGAGAGATACACTGAAGCTTTCTTT
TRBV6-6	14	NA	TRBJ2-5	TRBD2	CASSYGRDQETQYF	TGTGCCAGCAGTTACGGGAGGGACCAAGAGACCCAGTACTTC
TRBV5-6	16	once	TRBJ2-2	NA	CASSFPSRLNTGELFF	TGTGCCAGCAGCTTCCCGAGCCGATTAAACACCGGGGAGCTGTTTTTT
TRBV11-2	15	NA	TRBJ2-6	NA	CASTFGVSGANVLTF	TGTGCCAGCACCTTTGGAGTCTCTGGGGCCAACGTCCTGACTTTC
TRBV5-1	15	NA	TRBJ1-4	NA	CASSLGGIASEKLFF	TGCGCCAGCAGCTTGGGAGGAATCGCGAGTGAAAAACTGTTTTTT
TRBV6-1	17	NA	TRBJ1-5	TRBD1	CASSERGGTAYNQPQHF	TGTGCCAGCAGCGAACGGGGTGGGACAGCGTACAATCAGCCCCAGCATTTT
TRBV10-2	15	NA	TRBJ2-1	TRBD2	CASSSGLATVNEQFF	TGCGCCAGCTCGTCCGGACTAGCTACAGTCAATGAGCAGTTCTTC
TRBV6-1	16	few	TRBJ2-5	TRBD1	CASSEGQGAVRWTQYF	TGTGCCAGCAGTGAGGGACAGGGGGCGGTTCGGTGGACCCAGTACTTC
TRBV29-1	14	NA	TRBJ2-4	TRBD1	CSVGDRDTKNIQYF	TGCAGCGTCGGGGACAGGGACACCAAAAACATTCAGTACTTC
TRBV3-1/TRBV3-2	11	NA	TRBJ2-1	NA	CASSLAGRVFF	TGTGCCAGCAGCCTTGCGGGAAGGGTGTTCTTC
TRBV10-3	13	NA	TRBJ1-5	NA	CANQQGVGQPQHF	TGTGCCAACCAACAGGGAGTGGGACAGCCCCAGCATTTT
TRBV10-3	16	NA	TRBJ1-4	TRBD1	CAISDLQGATNEKLFF	TGTGCCATCAGCGACTTACAGGGGGCCACTAATGAAAAACTGTTTTTT
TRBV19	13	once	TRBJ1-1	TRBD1	CASLGQGGLTGFF	TGTGCCAGTCTGGGACAGGGGGGACTCACGGGTTTCTTT
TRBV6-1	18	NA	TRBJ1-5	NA	CASSETQRLRDSNQPQHF	TGTGCCAGCAGTGAAACTCAGCGCCTACGGGATAGCAATCAGCCCCAGCATTTT
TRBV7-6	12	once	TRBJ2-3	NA	CASSFGADTQYF	TGTGCCAGCAGCTTTGGAGCTGATACGCAGTATTTT
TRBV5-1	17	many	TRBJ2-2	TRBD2	CASSLNPGGENTGELFF	TGCGCCAGCAGCTTGAACCCGGGGGGGGAGAACACCGGGGAGCTGTTTTTT
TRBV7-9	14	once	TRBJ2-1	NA	CASSLEIRVDEQFF	TGTGCCAGCAGCTTAGAAATCAGGGTCGATGAGCAGTTCTTC
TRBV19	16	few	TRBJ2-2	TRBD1	CASSPGQGRNTGELFF	TGTGCCAGTAGTCCGGGACAGGGACGAAACACCGGGGAGCTGTTTTTT
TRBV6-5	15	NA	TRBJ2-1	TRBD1	CASSYWDRGHGEQFF	TGTGCCAGCAGTTATTGGGACAGGGGGCATGGTGAGCAGTTCTTC
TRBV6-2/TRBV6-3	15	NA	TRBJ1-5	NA	CASSHGGTGNQPQHF	TGTGCCAGCAGTCATGGCGGGACGGGGAATCAGCCCCAGCATTTT
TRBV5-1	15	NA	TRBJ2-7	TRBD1	CASSPAGTASYEQYF	TGCGCCAGCAGCCCGGCCGGGACAGCTTCCTACGAGCAGTACTTC
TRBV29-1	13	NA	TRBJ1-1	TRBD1	CSVGTGMNTEAFF	TGCAGCGTTGGGACAGGAATGAACACTGAAGCTTTCTTT